The entry below describes one T cell receptor (beta chain). As originally analysed: Estimated nucleated cell counts came from reference gene primer amplification. Sequenced by immunoSEQ multiplex PCR; TCRdb stores in-frame clones only, minus some. V and J calls and clone size follow that table, whereas D and trimming were derived from the DNA. This sample has some 150,000 clones; 80% to 90% occur once, and the top ten carry approximately 2.8%. The sample belongs to a study of blood T cell repertoires in COVID-19. At the level of the study: The origin of the acute and convalescent COVID-19 samples was the United States, Italy and Spain. T cells, B-cell-depleted T cells, or PBMCs provided the cDNA or gDNA that served as material.

Trimming stripped 2 bases from V and 7 bases from J, with 9 bases between. The CDR3 consists of 13 residues. Germline V lookup: CDR1 WNHNN, CDR2 SYGVQD (reference sequence). The chain carries TRBV10-1 and TRBJ2-1; no definite D call. The sequenced material came from peripheral blood. The source is a woman between 55 and 75 years old with active COVID-19. CDR3 in amino acids: CASSETLGNEQFF. In DNA form, the CDR3 reads TGCGCCAGCAGTGAGACCCTAGGAAATGAGCAGTTCTTC.